One and the same sample provided the 3 T cell receptor beta chains below, sequenced in a study of regulatory dendritic cells for organ transplantation. Produced via immunoSEQ multiplex PCR; TCRdb's table is partial and in-frame only. This sample carries tens of thousands of clones, around two thirds of them seen once, and the ten largest clones take approximately 0.97%. The sample was memory CD4+ T cells from blood. Sample subset: CD45RO+ memory T cells. These receptors came from a human donor in good health.

V usage is TRBV7-9 and J usage is TRBJ2-1; possible D gene TRBD1, 6 bases. CDR1 is SEHNR and CDR2 is FQNEAQ in the germline V gene (reference sequence). The CDR3 is made up of 11 amino acids. DNA of the CDR3: TGTGCTCAGGGGAACTACAATGAGCAGTTCTTC. Protein: CAQGNYNEQFF. The whole variable domain, filled in from reference TRBV7-9 and TRBJ2-1, reads DTGVSQNPRHKITKRGQNVTFRCDPISEHNRLYWYRQTLGQGPEFLTYFQNEAQLEKSRLLSDRFSAERPKGSFSTLEIQRTEQGDSAMYLCAQGNYNEQFFGPGTRLTVL.

The chain carries TRBV6-6 and TRBJ2-1; weak D call: TRBD2 (6 bases). Per the germline V gene, CDR1 is MNHNY and CDR2 is SVGAGI (reference sequence). The CDR3 runs to 12 residues. Trimming left V 6 bases short and J 14 bases short, with 17 bases between. In DNA form, the CDR3 reads TGTGCCAGCAGCCCCGGAGGGGCCCGGGAGTTCTTC. Translation: CASSPGGAREFF.

The chain employs TRBV5-6 and TRBJ1-2; TRBD1 is a possible D gene (5 bases). Germline assignment: CDR1 SGHDT and CDR2 YYEEEE. Trimming took 4 bases from V and 4 from J, leaving 20 bases between them. The CDR3 has 16 residues. The CDR3 loop reads CASSPPGRQPRYGYTF. As DNA, the CDR3 is TGTGCCAGCAGCCCTCCCGGCAGACAGCCCCGCTATGGCTACACCTTC.